This is a list of T cell receptor beta chains from one sample in a study of blood T cell repertoires in COVID-19. The repertoire was sequenced with immunoSEQ multiplex PCR; TCRdb's copy has only in-frame clones and lacks some. Among roughly 250,000 clones listed, around 89% were seen once. Sequencing used PBMCs or T cells enriched from blood (not recorded which). The source is a man in his forties or fifties who had recovered from COVID-19. Each CDR3 is given with its conserved first and last residue. Fields, in order: D gene, V gene, J gene, clone size, CDR3 protein, CDR3 DNA. A D gene is named only where the DNA matches it firmly. Size values are once, few and many counts, or a class for expanded clones, and some rows have none.

d_call: TRBD2; v_call: TRBV12-3/TRBV12-4; j_call: TRBJ2-7; clone_size: NA; cdr3_aa: CASSPGRDRQQYF; cdr3_nt: TGTGCCAGCAGTCCGGGGAGGGATAGACAGCAGTACTTC
d_call: NA; v_call: TRBV9; j_call: TRBJ2-3; clone_size: NA; cdr3_aa: CASSVGGGGPSTDTQYF; cdr3_nt: TGTGCCAGCAGCGTAGGGGGAGGGGGGCCTAGCACAGATACGCAGTATTTT
d_call: NA; v_call: TRBV4-2; j_call: TRBJ2-2; clone_size: NA; cdr3_aa: CASSQDQGNTGELFF; cdr3_nt: TGTGCCAGCAGCCAAGACCAGGGAAACACCGGGGAGCTGTTTTTT
d_call: NA; v_call: TRBV12-2; j_call: TRBJ2-2; clone_size: NA; cdr3_aa: CASRLELLGWANTGELFF; cdr3_nt: TGTGCAAGTCGCTTAGAACTTCTCGGGTGGGCGAACACCGGGGAGCTGTTTTTT
d_call: TRBD1; v_call: TRBV28; j_call: TRBJ1-2; clone_size: NA; cdr3_aa: CASSRQGDGYTF; cdr3_nt: TGTGCCAGCAGTCGACAGGGAGACGGCTACACCTTC
d_call: TRBD1; v_call: TRBV6-1; j_call: TRBJ1-1; clone_size: NA; cdr3_aa: CASSETDRGYVAEAFF; cdr3_nt: TGTGCCAGCAGTGAAACTGACAGGGGTTACGTCGCTGAAGCTTTCTTT
d_call: TRBD1; v_call: TRBV5-4; j_call: TRBJ1-1; clone_size: few; cdr3_aa: CASSLEGGWNTEAFF; cdr3_nt: TGTGCCAGCAGCTTGGAAGGGGGCTGGAACACTGAAGCTTTCTTT
d_call: NA; v_call: TRBV7-2; j_call: TRBJ2-5; clone_size: once; cdr3_aa: CASSFSQGETQYF; cdr3_nt: TGTGCCAGCAGCTTTTCTCAGGGGGAGACCCAGTACTTC
d_call: TRBD2; v_call: TRBV14; j_call: TRBJ2-1; clone_size: NA; cdr3_aa: CASSNRGSGGSSYNEQFF; cdr3_nt: TGTGCCAGCAGCAACCGGGGTAGCGGGGGGAGCTCCTACAATGAGCAGTTCTTC
d_call: NA; v_call: TRBV5-1; j_call: TRBJ1-1; clone_size: NA; cdr3_aa: CASSLSSWQVGTEAFF; cdr3_nt: TGCGCCAGCAGCTTGAGTAGTTGGCAGGTGGGCACTGAAGCTTTCTTT
d_call: NA; v_call: TRBV5-1; j_call: TRBJ1-1; clone_size: NA; cdr3_aa: CASRYGEASNTEAFF; cdr3_nt: TGCGCCAGCAGGTATGGCGAGGCTTCGAACACTGAAGCTTTCTTT
d_call: NA; v_call: TRBV5-1; j_call: TRBJ2-7; clone_size: NA; cdr3_aa: CASSLRAPLMTVSYEQYF; cdr3_nt: TGCGCCAGCAGCCTGCGAGCCCCCCTAATGACAGTCTCCTACGAGCAGTACTTC
d_call: TRBD1; v_call: TRBV7-9; j_call: TRBJ1-5; clone_size: NA; cdr3_aa: CASSDTDRGGNQPQHF; cdr3_nt: TGTGCCAGCAGCGACACGGACAGGGGTGGCAATCAGCCCCAGCATTTT
d_call: TRBD1; v_call: TRBV29-1; j_call: TRBJ2-2; clone_size: once; cdr3_aa: CSVDRGLNTGELFF; cdr3_nt: TGCAGCGTCGACAGGGGTCTGAACACCGGGGAGCTGTTTTTT
d_call: NA; v_call: TRBV2; j_call: TRBJ2-7; clone_size: NA; cdr3_aa: CASSVTTPYEQYF; cdr3_nt: TGTGCCAGCAGTGTTACTACCCCATACGAGCAGTACTTC
d_call: TRBD1; v_call: TRBV6-5; j_call: TRBJ1-5; clone_size: NA; cdr3_aa: CASTGTASSNQPQHF; cdr3_nt: TGTGCCAGCACAGGGACAGCCTCTAGCAATCAGCCCCAGCATTTT
d_call: NA; v_call: TRBV11-2; j_call: TRBJ1-1; clone_size: NA; cdr3_aa: CASSLTENTEAFF; cdr3_nt: TGTGCCAGCAGCTTGACAGAGAACACTGAAGCTTTCTTT
d_call: NA; v_call: TRBV6-2/TRBV6-3; j_call: TRBJ1-4; clone_size: NA; cdr3_aa: CASSYPHNEKLFF; cdr3_nt: TGTGCCAGCAGTTACCCCCATAATGAAAAACTGTTTTTT
d_call: TRBD1; v_call: TRBV11-2; j_call: TRBJ2-5; clone_size: NA; cdr3_aa: CASSLDSRTGRETQYF; cdr3_nt: TGTGCCAGCAGCTTAGATTCGCGGACAGGGCGGGAGACCCAGTACTTC
d_call: TRBD2; v_call: TRBV5-6; j_call: TRBJ2-6; clone_size: NA; cdr3_aa: CASSLVGLAGGAGANVLTF; cdr3_nt: TGTGCCAGCAGCTTGGTCGGGCTAGCGGGAGGCGCTGGGGCCAACGTCCTGACTTTC
d_call: TRBD1; v_call: TRBV9; j_call: TRBJ2-1; clone_size: NA; cdr3_aa: CASSVSGDRAYNEQFF; cdr3_nt: TGTGCCAGCAGCGTAAGTGGGGACAGGGCCTACAATGAGCAGTTCTTC
d_call: NA; v_call: TRBV28; j_call: TRBJ1-3; clone_size: NA; cdr3_aa: CASSRQVGSSGNTIYF; cdr3_nt: TGTGCCAGCAGTCGACAGGTCGGAAGCTCTGGAAACACCATATATTTT
d_call: TRBD2; v_call: TRBV28; j_call: TRBJ2-7; clone_size: NA; cdr3_aa: CASRVAGTYEQYF; cdr3_nt: TGTGCCAGCAGAGTAGCGGGAACCTACGAGCAGTACTTC
d_call: TRBD1; v_call: TRBV18; j_call: TRBJ2-7; clone_size: NA; cdr3_aa: CASSDRVGSYEQYF; cdr3_nt: TGTGCCAGCTCAGACAGGGTGGGCTCCTACGAGCAGTACTTC
d_call: NA; v_call: TRBV6-5; j_call: TRBJ2-2; clone_size: NA; cdr3_aa: CASKGRYGDTGELFF; cdr3_nt: TGTGCCAGCAAAGGTCGGTACGGAGACACCGGGGAGCTGTTTTTT
d_call: TRBD2; v_call: TRBV19; j_call: TRBJ2-3; clone_size: NA; cdr3_aa: CASQRLAGGSTDTQYF; cdr3_nt: TGTGCCAGTCAGCGTCTAGCGGGGGGGAGCACAGATACGCAGTATTTT
d_call: NA; v_call: TRBV5-1; j_call: TRBJ1-6; clone_size: NA; cdr3_aa: CASIQRTAESSYNSPLHF; cdr3_nt: TGCGCCAGCATTCAAAGGACTGCTGAAAGCTCCTATAATTCACCCCTCCACTTT
d_call: TRBD1; v_call: TRBV18; j_call: TRBJ1-5; clone_size: NA; cdr3_aa: CASSPPRAGGSNQPQHF; cdr3_nt: TGTGCCAGCTCACCACCTAGGGCAGGGGGTAGCAATCAGCCCCAGCATTTT
d_call: NA; v_call: TRBV10-3; j_call: TRBJ2-6; clone_size: NA; cdr3_aa: CAIPKQSRSSGANVLTF; cdr3_nt: TGTGCCATCCCTAAACAGTCCCGCAGCTCTGGGGCCAACGTCCTGACTTTC
d_call: NA; v_call: TRBV2; j_call: TRBJ1-3; clone_size: NA; cdr3_aa: CASSEGSRVWYTIYF; cdr3_nt: TGTGCCAGCAGTGAAGGCAGCAGGGTTTGGTACACCATATATTTT
d_call: TRBD1; v_call: TRBV3-1/TRBV3-2; j_call: TRBJ2-7; clone_size: NA; cdr3_aa: CASSQVPGTGNYEQYF; cdr3_nt: TGTGCCAGCAGCCAAGTTCCAGGGACAGGGAACTACGAGCAGTACTTC
d_call: TRBD1; v_call: TRBV7-9; j_call: TRBJ2-7; clone_size: NA; cdr3_aa: CASTQKGTGDLYEQYF; cdr3_nt: TGTGCCAGCACGCAAAAGGGGACAGGGGATTTATACGAGCAGTACTTC
d_call: TRBD1; v_call: TRBV14; j_call: TRBJ1-2; clone_size: few; cdr3_aa: CASSLGQGGRGIGYTF; cdr3_nt: TGTGCCAGCAGCCTGGGACAGGGGGGCAGGGGAATCGGCTACACCTTC
d_call: NA; v_call: TRBV11-3; j_call: TRBJ2-3; clone_size: NA; cdr3_aa: CASSLLGIGGGDTQYF; cdr3_nt: TGTGCCAGCAGCTTACTCGGGATAGGGGGGGGAGATACGCAGTATTTT
d_call: TRBD1; v_call: TRBV2; j_call: TRBJ2-3; clone_size: NA; cdr3_aa: CASSEDRGRPDTQYF; cdr3_nt: TGTGCCAGCAGTGAAGACAGGGGGCGCCCAGATACGCAGTATTTT
d_call: NA; v_call: TRBV14; j_call: TRBJ1-3; clone_size: NA; cdr3_aa: CASSQETGVRGNTIYF; cdr3_nt: TGTGCCAGCAGCCAAGAGACGGGAGTTCGAGGGAACACCATATATTTT
d_call: TRBD1; v_call: TRBV6-5; j_call: TRBJ2-7; clone_size: NA; cdr3_aa: CASSFRDSTYEQYF; cdr3_nt: TGTGCCAGCAGTTTCCGGGACAGCACCTACGAGCAGTACTTC
d_call: NA; v_call: TRBV28; j_call: TRBJ2-1; clone_size: NA; cdr3_aa: CASSLNEQFF; cdr3_nt: TGTGCCAGCAGCCTCAATGAGCAGTTCTTC
d_call: TRBD1; v_call: TRBV7-3; j_call: TRBJ1-1; clone_size: NA; cdr3_aa: CASSATGYTEAFF; cdr3_nt: TGTGCCAGCAGCGCGACAGGGTACACTGAAGCTTTCTTT
d_call: NA; v_call: TRBV19; j_call: TRBJ1-6; clone_size: once; cdr3_aa: CASNSEQYNSPLHF; cdr3_nt: TGTGCCAGTAACTCGGAACAGTATAATTCACCCCTCCACTTT
d_call: NA; v_call: TRBV12-3/TRBV12-4; j_call: TRBJ1-1; clone_size: NA; cdr3_aa: CASSPTRDTEAFF; cdr3_nt: TGTGCCAGCAGTCCAACTCGGGACACTGAAGCTTTCTTT
d_call: TRBD1; v_call: TRBV19; j_call: TRBJ1-6; clone_size: once; cdr3_aa: CASSISSGQANSPLHF; cdr3_nt: TGTGCCAGTAGTATTTCTTCGGGACAGGCGAATTCACCCCTCCACTTT
d_call: NA; v_call: TRBV6-2/TRBV6-3; j_call: TRBJ1-1; clone_size: few; cdr3_aa: CASSYTLGMNTEAFF; cdr3_nt: TGTGCCAGCAGTTATACCCTCGGGATGAACACTGAAGCTTTCTTT
d_call: NA; v_call: TRBV24-1; j_call: TRBJ2-1; clone_size: NA; cdr3_aa: CATSDLSGNEQFF; cdr3_nt: TGTGCCACCAGTGATTTATCCGGGAATGAGCAGTTCTTC
d_call: NA; v_call: TRBV23-1; j_call: TRBJ2-7; clone_size: NA; cdr3_aa: CASSHVCGTYEQYF; cdr3_nt: TGCGCCAGCAGTCATGTGTGCGGTACCTACGAGCAGTACTTC
d_call: TRBD2; v_call: TRBV5-1; j_call: TRBJ2-2; clone_size: NA; cdr3_aa: CASSFSARGDTGELFF; cdr3_nt: TGCGCCAGCAGCTTCTCGGCGCGGGGGGACACCGGGGAGCTGTTTTTT
d_call: TRBD2; v_call: TRBV7-3; j_call: TRBJ2-2; clone_size: NA; cdr3_aa: CASSSAPAAGNTGELFF; cdr3_nt: TGTGCCAGCAGCTCCGCCCCTGCAGCGGGAAACACCGGGGAGCTGTTTTTT
d_call: TRBD2; v_call: TRBV9; j_call: TRBJ2-1; clone_size: NA; cdr3_aa: CASSDLAGGSYNEQFF; cdr3_nt: TGTGCCAGCAGCGATTTAGCGGGGGGCTCCTACAATGAGCAGTTCTTC
d_call: NA; v_call: TRBV7-9; j_call: TRBJ1-2; clone_size: NA; cdr3_aa: CASSLQNLYGYTF; cdr3_nt: TGTGCCAGCAGCTTACAGAATTTATATGGCTACACCTTC
d_call: NA; v_call: TRBV2; j_call: TRBJ1-1; clone_size: once; cdr3_aa: CATSEVTRNTEAFF; cdr3_nt: TGTGCCACATCTGAGGTCACCCGCAACACTGAAGCTTTCTTT
d_call: NA; v_call: TRBV27; j_call: TRBJ2-3; clone_size: NA; cdr3_aa: CASSLGRTDTQYF; cdr3_nt: TGTGCCAGCTCTCTGGGGCGCACAGATACGCAGTATTTT
d_call: NA; v_call: TRBV4-3; j_call: TRBJ2-3; clone_size: NA; cdr3_aa: CASSQERSAESDTQYF; cdr3_nt: TGCGCCAGCAGCCAAGAACGTTCGGCGGAGTCAGATACGCAGTATTTT
d_call: NA; v_call: TRBV5-5; j_call: TRBJ2-7; clone_size: NA; cdr3_aa: CASSPGPSGLYEQYF; cdr3_nt: TGTGCCAGCAGCCCCGGGCCCAGCGGGCTATACGAGCAGTACTTC
d_call: NA; v_call: TRBV18; j_call: TRBJ2-7; clone_size: NA; cdr3_aa: CASSPRPAGLGDEQYF; cdr3_nt: TGTGCCAGCTCACCACGCCCCGCCGGATTAGGGGACGAGCAGTACTTC
d_call: TRBD2; v_call: TRBV7-3; j_call: TRBJ2-1; clone_size: once; cdr3_aa: CASSSSGVYNEQFF; cdr3_nt: TGTGCCAGCAGCTCGAGCGGGGTCTACAATGAGCAGTTCTTC
d_call: NA; v_call: TRBV20-1; j_call: TRBJ2-7; clone_size: NA; cdr3_aa: CSASAPDSSYEQYF; cdr3_nt: TGCAGTGCTAGTGCCCCGGACAGTTCCTACGAGCAGTACTTC
d_call: NA; v_call: TRBV28; j_call: TRBJ1-1; clone_size: NA; cdr3_aa: CASGLGGNTEAFF; cdr3_nt: TGTGCCAGCGGACTAGGTGGGAACACTGAAGCTTTCTTT
d_call: TRBD1; v_call: TRBV19; j_call: TRBJ2-2; clone_size: NA; cdr3_aa: CASSLPGTALNTGELFF; cdr3_nt: TGTGCCAGTAGTCTCCCCGGGACAGCATTGAACACCGGGGAGCTGTTTTTT